One and the same sample provided the 23 T cell receptor beta chains below, sequenced in a study of cytomegalovirus exposure and HLA in healthy donors. 60 Vbeta and 13 Jbeta primers were used in PCR. Using immunoSEQ multiplex PCR, the repertoire was profiled, and TCRdb retains in-frame clones only, with some absent. The table includes about 180,000 clones, approximately 80% detected once. The sequenced sample was PBMCs. These receptors were collected from a male donor in good health and CMV-seronegative.

The rearrangement joins TRBV23-1 to TRBJ1-6; 10 bases are shared with TRBD1. TRBV23-1 counts as an open reading frame of uncertain function. J was trimmed by 2 bases and V by 2 bases; bases with no gene match: 9. This CDR3 has 19 residues. The CDR3 nucleotides are TGCGCCAGCAGTCAACCTTCCGCGACAGGGGGCACCTATAATTCACCCCTCCACTTT. Amino acid sequence: CASSQPSATGGTYNSPLHF.

This chain uses TRBV5-8 with TRBJ2-4; the match to TRBD2 covers 7 bases. The J segment lost 4 bases and the V segment lost 2 bases, leaving 9 bases of the junction unmatched. The CDR3 loop spans 16 amino acids. CDR1 is SGHTS, CDR2 YDEGEE, per germline. For the CDR3, the DNA is TGTGCCAGCAGCTTAAGGCGGGAGACCGTTAAAAACATTCAGTACTTC. It encodes CASSLRRETVKNIQYF.

V gene TRBV5-6 combines with J gene TRBJ1-1; the D gene is possibly TRBD1 (6 bases). This CDR3 region has 12 residues. V was clipped by 0 bases and J by 11 bases, with 11 bases between them. Germline values: CDR1 SGHDT, CDR2 YYEEEE. The CDR3 loop reads CASSLGDTRAFF. CDR3 coding DNA: TGTGCCAGCAGCTTGGGGGACACTCGGGCTTTCTTT.

The DNA for the CDR3 is TGCGCCAGCAGCTTGGGCGGGGGGGAAGAGACCCAGTACTTC. Translated: CASSLGGGEETQYF. This rearrangement joins TRBV5-1 to TRBJ2-5; 9 bases map to TRBD2. The CDR3 covers 14 residues. The V and J ends lost 0 bases and 3 bases, in that order; junction bases with no gene match: 0. The germline CDR1 and CDR2 sequences are SGHRS and YFSETQ. The full variable domain, in which reference TRBV5-1 and TRBJ2-5 provide the parts outside the CDR3, is KAGVTQTPRYLIKTRGQQVTLSCSPISGHRSVSWYQQTPGQGLQFLFEYFSETQRNKGNFPGRFSGRQFSNSRSEMNVSTLELGDSALYLCASSLGGGEETQYFGPGTRLLVL.

The V call is TRBV7-9, the J call TRBJ2-3; 16 bases line up with TRBD2. The ends lost 4 bases at V and 4 bases at J; junction bases unmatched: 11. The length of the CDR3 is 19 residues. Germline-derived CDR1 and CDR2 are SEHNR and FQNEAQ (reference sequence). In nucleotides, the CDR3 is TGTGCCAGCAGCTCAGTTGGGACTAGCGGGGGGGCCCGGCCAGATACGCAGTATTTT. Residues: CASSSVGTSGGARPDTQYF. The entire variable domain, with the rest obtained from reference TRBV7-9 and TRBJ2-3, is as follows: DTGVSQNPRHKITKRGQNVTFRCDPISEHNRLYWYRQTLGQGPEFLTYFQNEAQLEKSRLLSDRFSAERPKGSFSTLEIQRTEQGDSAMYLCASSSVGTSGGARPDTQYFGPGTRLTVL.

This clone was picked up one time. This sequence joins TRBV2 and TRBJ2-3, with 10 bases matching TRBD1. The CDR3 consists of 15 residues. Germline loops: CDR1 SNHLY, CDR2 FYNNEI. The junction had 12 bases not matched to a gene; V was cut back by 6 bases and J by 9 bases. The CDR3 region has the DNA TGTGCCAGCAGCTTGGACAGGGGGTATGTGACGACGCAGTATTTT. Amino acids: CASSLDRGYVTTQYF.

V is TRBV7-9 and J is TRBJ2-7; D remains unclear. From germline, CDR1 is SEHNR and CDR2 FQNEAQ (reference sequence). The length of the CDR3 is 16 residues. The ends were cut back, 4 bases at V and 0 bases at J, with 16 bases in the middle. CDR3 amino acids: CASSSFGKPSSYEQYF. Written as DNA, the CDR3 is TGTGCCAGCAGCTCATTTGGAAAACCTAGCTCCTACGAGCAGTACTTC. The full variable domain, with the rest looked up from reference TRBV7-9 and TRBJ2-7, is DTGVSQNPRHKITKRGQNVTFRCDPISEHNRLYWYRQTLGQGPEFLTYFQNEAQLEKSRLLSDRFSAERPKGSFSTLEIQRTEQGDSAMYLCASSSFGKPSSYEQYFGPGTRLTVT.

The rearrangement uses TRBV19 and TRBJ2-2; D not resolved. Trimming left V 1 base short and J 4 bases short, with 7 bases between. Germline V gene lookup returns CDR1 LNHDA and CDR2 SQIVND (reference sequence). The CDR3 consists of 14 residues. The DNA for the CDR3 is TGTGCCAGTAGTATAGTTACAGCCACCGGGGAGCTGTTTTTT. This translates into CASSIVTATGELFF. Based on the CDR3 plus reference TRBV19 and TRBJ2-2, the full variable domain is DGGITQSPKYLFRKEGQNVTLSCEQNLNHDAMYWYRQDPGQGLRLIYYSQIVNDFQKGDIAEGYSVSREKKESFPLTVTSAQKNPTAFYLCASSIVTATGELFFGEGSRLTVL.

The J gene is TRBJ2-1, the V gene TRBV14; 16 positions match TRBD2. Losses at the gene ends were 0 bases for V and 13 bases for J; bases not matched to a gene: 9. The germline gives CDR1 SGHDN, CDR2 FVKESK. This CDR3 has 17 residues. DNA for the CDR3: TGTGCCAGCAGCCAAGATTGGGGACTAGCGGGAGGGGACTCTCAGTTCTTC. Translated: CASSQDWGLAGGDSQFF.

This clone was counted once. This chain uses TRBV6-5 with TRBJ1-6; D may be TRBD1 (5 bases). The ends were cut back, 4 bases at V and 9 bases at J, with 10 bases in the middle. This CDR3 comprises 13 residues. Looked up from germline, CDR1 is MNHEY and CDR2 is SVGAGI. The CDR3 sequence: CASSFREGSPLHF. The CDR3 coding sequence is TGTGCCAGCAGTTTCAGGGAGGGTTCACCCCTCCACTTT.

The CDR3 nucleotides are TGTGCCAGTAGGCACAGTTACGAGCAGTACTTC. Encoded protein: CASRHSYEQYF. V gene TRBV19 combines with J gene TRBJ2-7; D is unclear. Trimming removed 6 bases from V and 4 bases from J, with 7 bases in between. This CDR3 contains 11 residues. Germline CDR1 reads LNHDA; CDR2 reads SQIVND (reference sequence). The full variable domain, with the rest looked up from reference TRBV19 and TRBJ2-7, is DGGITQSPKYLFRKEGQNVTLSCEQNLNHDAMYWYRQDPGQGLRLIYYSQIVNDFQKGDIAEGYSVSREKKESFPLTVTSAQKNPTAFYLCASRHSYEQYFGPGTRLTVT.

This clone appeared a few times. The rearrangement links TRBV6-5 to TRBJ2-7; D is perhaps TRBD2 (6 bases). The CDR3 has 15 amino acids. The V and J ends lost 2 bases and 1 base respectively, with 12 bases between them. Germline-derived CDR1 and CDR2 are MNHEY and SVGAGI. The CDR3 here is CASSYRASASYEQYF. The CDR3 nucleotides are TGTGCCAGCAGTTACAGGGCTAGCGCGTCCTACGAGCAGTACTTC.

The rearrangement joins TRBV4-2 to TRBJ1-2; TRBD1 aligns across 8 bases. This CDR3 is built from 16 residues. The J segment lost 2 bases and the V segment lost 2 bases, leaving 7 bases of the junction unmatched. The germline V gene has CDR1 LGHNA and CDR2 YNFKEQ. Here the CDR3 reads CASSQIRDRRNYGYTF. In DNA form, the CDR3 reads TGTGCCAGCAGCCAAATCCGGGACAGGAGAAACTATGGCTACACCTTC.

The chain uses TRBV19 and TRBJ2-6, with TRBD1 matching over 8 bases. The CDR3 length is 18 residues. After removal of 5 bases from V and 2 bases from J, the junction contained 11 bases not matched to a gene. In germline, CDR1 is LNHDA, CDR2 SQIVND (reference sequence). CDR3 nucleotides: TGTGCCAGTAGTGACGGGGCAGGGGGCCTCGCTGGGGCCAACGTCCTGACTTTC. Translated, it gives CASSDGAGGLAGANVLTF.

The chain employs TRBV9 and TRBJ2-1, with D hard to call. V lost 5 bases and J 8 bases, leaving 20 bases between the germline ends. There are 15 residues in the CDR3. Germline-derived CDR1 and CDR2 are SGDLS and YYNGEE. The chain's CDR3 is CASSRYYLEHDEQFF. The CDR3 DNA reads TGTGCCAGCAGTCGATACTACCTCGAGCACGATGAGCAGTTCTTC.

The J gene is TRBJ2-7, the V gene TRBV7-2, with TRBD1 matching over 7 bases. J gave up 3 bases and V 2 bases, and 19 bases lay outside the gene matches. CDR1 SGHTA and CDR2 FQGNSA come from the germline V gene. CDR3 size: 19 residues. CDR3 in amino acids: CASSLRGPTGPTSYYEQYF. In nucleotides, the CDR3 is TGTGCCAGCAGCTTAAGGGGTCCGACAGGGCCAACCTCATACTACGAGCAGTACTTC.

The genes are TRBV11-3 and TRBJ2-2; 9 bases are shared with TRBD2. This CDR3 is built from 16 residues. Germline V CDR1 and CDR2: SGHNT, YENEEA. J lost 3 bases, V lost 0 bases, and 2 bases had no gene match. CDR3 DNA: TGTGCCAGCAGCTTAGAGGCGGGAGGGGACACCGGGGAGCTGTTTTTT. Protein: CASSLEAGGDTGELFF.

The V and J genes are TRBV7-2 and TRBJ1-2, with 8 positions matching TRBD1. After removal of 0 bases from V and 3 bases from J, the junction contained 3 bases not matched to a gene. Germline V gene data show CDR1 as SGHTA and CDR2 as FQGNSA. The length of the CDR3 is 15 residues. The CDR3 nucleotides read TGTGCCAGCAGCTTAGCCGGGACAGGTGACTATGGCTACACCTTC. Its translation: CASSLAGTGDYGYTF.

The chain is built from TRBV15 and TRBJ1-2; 8 bases map to TRBD1. CDR3 length: 15 residues. The germline CDR1 and CDR2 sequences are LNHNV and YYDKDF (reference sequence). After removal of 3 bases from V and 7 bases from J, the junction contained 10 bases not matched to a gene. As DNA, the CDR3 is TGTGCCACCAGCAGGGGGACAGGAGCGCCCTGTGGCTACACCTTC. It translates to CATSRGTGAPCGYTF.

Concerning this clone itself: The sample carries other DNA sequences with the same CDR3. The rearrangement uses TRBV19 and TRBJ2-1, with 11 nucleotides matching TRBD2. The CDR3 is 15 amino acids. Unmatched junction bases numbered 2, after V lost 3 bases and J lost 4 bases. Germline CDR1 and CDR2: LNHDA and SQIVND (reference sequence). The CDR3 spells CASSITSGRYNEQFF. As DNA, the CDR3 is TGTGCCAGTAGTATTACTAGCGGGAGATACAATGAGCAGTTCTTC.

The gene calls are TRBV5-1 and TRBJ2-7; 7 nucleotides line up with TRBD1. The CDR3 has 14 amino acids. Germline values: CDR1 SGHRS, CDR2 YFSETQ. Losses at the gene ends were 4 bases for V and 6 bases for J; bases not matched to a gene: 10. In DNA, the CDR3 is TGCGCCAGCAGCGGGGACCCGGGACAGCGCGAGCAGTACTTC. The encoded protein is CASSGDPGQREQYF. Together with reference TRBV5-1 and TRBJ2-7, the CDR3 gives the full variable domain: KAGVTQTPRYLIKTRGQQVTLSCSPISGHRSVSWYQQTPGQGLQFLFEYFSETQRNKGNFPGRFSGRQFSNSRSEMNVSTLELGDSALYLCASSGDPGQREQYFGPGTRLTVT.

This chain links TRBV28 with TRBJ1-4, with 8 bases fitting TRBD1. The CDR3 extends over 17 amino acids. Germline loops: CDR1 MDHEN, CDR2 SYDVKM. After removal of 4 bases from V and 8 bases from J, the junction contained 15 bases not matched to a gene. CDR3 region: CASSYSGGAGFGEKLFF. DNA of the CDR3: TGTGCCAGCAGTTACTCAGGGGGCGCGGGATTTGGAGAAAAACTGTTTTTT.

This chain joins TRBV7-8 and TRBJ2-3, with D perhaps TRBD2 (5 bases). V dropped 7 bases and J dropped 1 base, with 9 bases sitting between them. In germline, CDR1 is SGHVS, CDR2 FQNEAQ. The CDR3 is 13 amino acids. In DNA, the CDR3 is TGTGCCAGCACAGTCGGGGGCACAGATACGCAGTATTTT. As protein: CASTVGGTDTQYF.